Shown below are 25 T cell receptor beta chains from a single sample sequenced in a study of cytomegalovirus exposure and HLA in healthy donors. Assay used: immunoSEQ multiplex PCR; TCRdb lists only in-frame clones, some missing. The data show 150,000 to 200,000 clones, about 89% seen once. What was sequenced was PBMCs. These receptors were obtained from a man between 25 and 39 years old in good health and CMV-seropositive.

This clone was seen just once. The chain carries TRBV7-2 and TRBJ2-6; D is possibly TRBD2 (6 bases). CDR1 and CDR2 from the germline V gene are SGHTA and FQGNSA. This CDR3 region has 15 residues. Trimming cost V 3 bases and J 2 bases, with 8 bases left between them. CDR3 coding DNA: TGTGCCAGCAGCTTGGGGGGAACTGGGGCCAACGTCCTGACTTTC. Translation: CASSLGGTGANVLTF.

The chain has TRBV11-2 and TRBJ1-1, with 7 positions matching TRBD1. Germline V gives CDR1 SGHAT, CDR2 FQNNGV. V lost 0 bases and J lost 5; bases outside the gene matches: 6. This CDR3 comprises 15 residues. The CDR3 bases are TGTGCCAGCAGCTTAGAATTGACAGGGAGGACTGAAGCTTTCTTT. Encoded protein: CASSLELTGRTEAFF.

The chain uses TRBV4-1 and TRBJ2-1; TRBD2 might be the D (6 bases). The germline V gene has CDR1 MGHRA and CDR2 YSYEKL. The CDR3 contains 12 residues. V lost 2 bases to trimming and J lost 10 bases, with 9 bases between them. Here the CDR3 DNA reads TGCGCCAGCAGCCAACGGGGGTACGAGCAGTTCTTC. Protein: CASSQRGYEQFF.

The J gene is TRBJ2-1, the V gene TRBV7-6, with D possibly matching TRBD1 (5 bases). Germline-derived CDR1 and CDR2 are SGHVS and FNYEAQ. V was pared by 5 bases and J by 0 bases, with 11 bases between. This CDR3 has 15 residues. CDR3 protein: CASSIDSSSYNEQFF. The CDR3 nucleotides are TGTGCCAGCAGCATTGACAGCAGCTCCTACAATGAGCAGTTCTTC.

This clone was observed once. The V gene is TRBV6-5, the J gene TRBJ1-6, with D unresolved. The CDR3 length is 15 residues. V was pared by 0 bases and J by 4 bases, with 7 bases between. From germline, CDR1 is MNHEY and CDR2 SVGAGI. The CDR3 sequence is CASSYSYQYNSPLHF. The CDR3 DNA is TGTGCCAGCAGTTACTCATACCAATATAATTCACCCCTCCACTTT.

This chain uses TRBV28 with TRBJ2-2, with D hard to call. V was shortened by 4 bases and J by 1 base, with 10 bases between the two germline ends. Germline loops: CDR1 MDHEN, CDR2 SYDVKM. The CDR3 is 15 amino acids. The DNA of the CDR3 is TGTGCCAGCAGTTCACCCCCGAGGAACACCGGGGAGCTGTTTTTT. Residues: CASSSPPRNTGELFF.

This chain links TRBV2 with TRBJ1-6; D is undetermined. The CDR3 runs 13 residues. V lost 2 bases and J lost 9, with 8 bases in between. Germline CDR1 and CDR2: SNHLY and FYNNEI. The CDR3 DNA reads TGTGCCAGCAGTGAAACTGGTAGTTCACCCCTCCACTTT. Translating it yields CASSETGSSPLHF.

The V and J genes are TRBV10-3 and TRBJ2-1, with TRBD2 matching over 8 bases. This CDR3 region has 16 residues. Trimming took 0 bases from V and 4 from J; bases not matched to a gene: 5. Germline V lookup: CDR1 ENHRY, CDR2 SYGVKD. CDR3 coding DNA: TGTGCCATCAGTGAGTCTGGGCGGGGGGCTTACAATGAGCAGTTCTTC. Amino acid sequence: CAISESGRGAYNEQFF.

This chain uses TRBV5-4 with TRBJ2-7; 12 bases align to TRBD1. Germline CDR1 and CDR2: SGHNT and YYREEE (reference sequence). Losses at the gene ends were 4 bases for V and 2 bases for J; bases not matched to a gene: 10. The CDR3 consists of 17 residues. CDR3 amino acids: CASSPHSWDRGPYEQYF. The CDR3 nucleotides are TGTGCCAGCAGCCCTCACTCCTGGGACAGGGGGCCCTACGAGCAGTACTTC.

V is TRBV13 and J is TRBJ1-2; possibly TRBD1 for D (5 bases). This CDR3 contains 15 residues. Germline values: CDR1 PRHDT, CDR2 FYEKMQ (reference sequence). V lost 3 bases and J lost 7, with 18 bases in between. CDR3 coding DNA: TGTGCCAGCAGCTTGATCGTGGGGGTTGGGGTTGGCTACACCTTC. It yields the protein CASSLIVGVGVGYTF.

The chain joins TRBV11-2 to TRBJ1-5; possibly TRBD1 for D (6 bases). CDR1 and CDR2 (germline): SGHAT, FQNNGV. The CDR3 consists of 16 residues. V was clipped by 0 bases and J by 4 bases, with 13 bases between them. The CDR3 protein is CASSLDHREGNQPQHF. Written as DNA, the CDR3 is TGTGCCAGCAGCTTAGATCACAGGGAGGGTAATCAGCCCCAGCATTTT.

DNA of the CDR3: TGTGCCAGCAGCCTGGGGACAGGTCGGAACAATTCACCCCTCCACTTT. It encodes CASSLGTGRNNSPLHF. The V gene is TRBV7-2, the J gene TRBJ1-6, with 8 nucleotides matching TRBD1. This CDR3 has 16 residues. CDR1 is SGHTA, CDR2 FQGNSA, per germline. The junction had 10 bases not matched to a gene; V was cut back by 5 bases and J by 7 bases.

This chain links TRBV15 with TRBJ2-2; TRBD2 agrees at 10 bases. With V trimmed by 0 bases and J by 3 bases, 13 bases remained unmatched. Germline V gene data show CDR1 as LNHNV and CDR2 as YYDKDF (reference sequence). This CDR3 has 20 amino acids. CDR3 region: CATSRDLGRTSGEYTGELFF. For the CDR3, the DNA is TGTGCCACCAGCAGAGATCTAGGTCGAACTAGCGGGGAGTACACCGGGGAGCTGTTTTTT.

The chain combines TRBV5-1 with TRBJ1-1, with 11 nucleotides matching TRBD1. Germline loops: CDR1 SGHRS, CDR2 YFSETQ. V dropped 3 bases and J dropped 3; count of bases not matched to a gene: 7. The CDR3 is made up of 16 amino acids. CDR3 in DNA: TGCGCCAGCAGCTGGGGACAGGGGGATAGGGACACTGAAGCTTTCTTT. This sequence encodes CASSWGQGDRDTEAFF.

DNA for the CDR3: TGTGCCAGCAGTTACGGGATCCTTGAGCAGTACTTC. Residues: CASSYGILEQYF. This chain joins TRBV6-5 and TRBJ2-7; no firm D call. V shed 2 bases and J shed 7 bases, with 9 bases lying between them. Germline values: CDR1 MNHEY, CDR2 SVGAGI. The CDR3 has 12 amino acids.

The chain is built from TRBV19 and TRBJ2-7; 7 bases are shared with TRBD1. CDR3 length equals 15 residues. CDR1 is LNHDA and CDR2 is SQIVND in the germline V gene (reference sequence). V trimming: 6 bases; J trimming: 3 bases; junction bases outside the gene matches: 11. The CDR3 is CASRVAGTVFYEQYF. The DNA for the CDR3 is TGTGCCAGTAGGGTTGCCGGGACAGTTTTCTACGAGCAGTACTTC.

CDR3 protein: CASSYGGTETQYF. The CDR3 bases are TGTGCCAGCAGTTACGGAGGGACGGAGACCCAGTACTTC. The J gene is TRBJ2-5, the V gene TRBV6-5; tentative D call: TRBD2 (6 bases). V was shortened by 2 bases and J by 5 bases, with 9 bases between the two germline ends. Per germline, CDR1 MNHEY and CDR2 SVGAGI. The CDR3 has 13 amino acids.

V and J are TRBV2 and TRBJ2-4; TRBD1 might be the D (7 bases). Between the trimmed V and J ends, which lost 5 bases and 3 bases, there was a span of 11 bases. This CDR3 has 14 amino acids. Germline CDR1 reads SNHLY; CDR2 reads FYNNEI. The CDR3 DNA follows: TGTGCCAGCAGTAGGGGGCGGGGCAAAAACATTCAGTACTTC. This encodes CASSRGRGKNIQYF.

V and J are TRBV5-1 and TRBJ2-7, with 9 bases aligning to TRBD1. Trimming removed 4 bases from V and 4 bases from J; junction bases left unmatched: 9. The CDR3 has 15 amino acids. CDR1 is SGHRS, CDR2 YFSETQ, per germline. CDR3 in amino acids: CASSPEAGQGYEQYF. CDR3 nucleotides: TGCGCCAGCAGCCCGGAGGCGGGACAGGGTTACGAGCAGTACTTC.

The V gene is TRBV7-7, the J gene TRBJ2-1; tentatively, D is TRBD1 or TRBD2 (5 bases each). The germline CDR1 and CDR2 sequences are SSHAT and FNYEAQ (reference sequence). V lost 5 bases to trimming and J lost 4 bases, with 9 bases between them. The CDR3 contains 13 residues. The DNA of the CDR3 is TGTGCCAGCAGCGGGGACGATTACAATGAGCAGTTCTTC. Translation: CASSGDDYNEQFF.

This chain links TRBV7-9 with TRBJ2-1; weak D call: TRBD2 (7 bases). This CDR3 is built from 18 residues. Germline V gene sequence: CDR1 SEHNR, CDR2 FQNEAQ (reference sequence). The V end lost 3 bases, the J end lost 0 bases, and 18 bases lay between the germline ends. The CDR3: CASSFLRGGAYSYNEQFF. As DNA, the CDR3 is TGTGCCAGCAGCTTCCTCCGTGGGGGGGCTTACTCCTACAATGAGCAGTTCTTC.

This clone was seen a few times. The genes are TRBV7-6 and TRBJ1-1; D unresolved. CDR3 length equals 13 residues. The V and J ends lost 5 bases and 4 bases respectively, with 11 bases between them. Germline V gives CDR1 SGHVS, CDR2 FNYEAQ. The CDR3 spells CASSQTLGTEAFF. Here the CDR3 DNA reads TGTGCCAGCAGCCAGACTCTGGGCACTGAAGCTTTCTTT.

The J gene is TRBJ1-2, the V gene TRBV4-1; TRBD1 agrees at 8 bases. This CDR3 comprises 15 residues. V shed 3 bases and J 4 bases; nucleotides not matched to a gene: 7. Germline CDR1 MGHRA, CDR2 YSYEKL. The CDR3: CASSQEQGVSYGYTF. The CDR3 DNA sequence: TGCGCCAGCAGCCAGGAACAGGGGGTGAGCTATGGCTACACCTTC.

The rearrangement links TRBV13 to TRBJ2-1; D assignment may be TRBD1 or TRBD2 (5 bases each). CDR1 PRHDT and CDR2 FYEKMQ come from the germline V gene (reference sequence). V was trimmed by 5 bases and J by 5 bases, leaving 10 bases between them. The CDR3 consists of 13 residues. The DNA for the CDR3 is TGTGCCAGCAGCACGGGACCCAACAATGAGCAGTTCTTC. Protein product: CASSTGPNNEQFF.

This chain links TRBV19 with TRBJ2-7, with 9 bases identical to TRBD1. Germline V CDR1 and CDR2: LNHDA, SQIVND (reference sequence). The CDR3 consists of 14 residues. J gave up 2 bases and V 6 bases, and 5 bases lay outside the gene matches. Here the CDR3 DNA reads TGTGCCAGTAGCTGGACAGGGGACACCTACGAGCAGTACTTC. Amino acid sequence: CASSWTGDTYEQYF.